One sample yielded the 24 T cell receptor beta chains listed below, sequenced in a study of regulatory T cells. Amplification used 52 TRBV primers and 13 TRBJ primers. TCRdb's table, derived via immunoSEQ multiplex PCR, lists solely in-frame clones and lacks some. The sample contains about 15,000 clones, about 92% of which appear only once. Input material: CD8+ T cells sorted from blood. Receptor source: a person aged 18 to 35 with CD3G deficiency.

The chain has TRBV9 and TRBJ2-7; D is perhaps TRBD1 or TRBD2 (5 bases each). With 4 bases removed from V and 1 base from J, the gap between germline ends came to 12 bases. The CDR3 is made up of 14 amino acids. In germline, CDR1 is SGDLS, CDR2 YYNGEE. As DNA, the CDR3 is TGTGCCAGCAGCACCGGGACGGAGTCCTACGAGCAGTACTTC. It yields the protein CASSTGTESYEQYF. The full variable domain, rest sourced from reference TRBV9 and TRBJ2-7, is DSGVTQTPKHLITATGQRVTLRCSPRSGDLSVYWYQQSLDQGLQFLIQYYNGEERAKGNILERFSAQQFPDLHSELNLSSLELGDSALYFCASSTGTESYEQYFGPGTRLTVT.

The chain combines TRBV5-6 with TRBJ2-1; unclear D gene. Germline V gives CDR1 SGHDT, CDR2 YYEEEE. The V end lost 1 base, the J end lost 5 bases, and 10 bases lay between the germline ends. The CDR3 length is 14 residues. The CDR3 is CASSLRPSNNEQFF. CDR3 in DNA: TGTGCCAGCAGCTTGCGGCCTTCGAACAATGAGCAGTTCTTC.

V usage is TRBV27 and J usage is TRBJ1-6; 7 bases map to TRBD1. The germline CDR1 and CDR2 sequences are MNHEY and SMNVEV (reference sequence). J lost 5 bases, V lost 6 bases, and 7 bases had no gene match. The CDR3 length is 15 residues. The chain's CDR3 is CASSPGQLDNSPLHF. The CDR3 bases are TGTGCCAGCAGCCCGGGACAGCTAGATAATTCACCCCTCCACTTT.

The gene calls are TRBV4-1 and TRBJ2-7; a weak D match, TRBD1 (5 bases). The germline V and J ends were trimmed by 3 bases and 4 bases, with 10 bases remaining between them. The CDR3 spans 13 residues. Germline V gene lookup returns CDR1 MGHRA and CDR2 YSYEKL. CDR3 in amino acids: CASSQVTAYEQYF. Written as DNA, the CDR3 is TGCGCCAGCAGCCAGGTGACAGCTTACGAGCAGTACTTC.

This sequence joins TRBV6-6 and TRBJ2-6, with D perhaps TRBD1 (6 bases). Germline CDR1 reads MNHNY; CDR2 reads SVGAGI (reference sequence). Trimming shortened V by 10 bases and J by 10 bases, and 11 bases separated the two germline ends. The length of the CDR3 is 11 residues. The CDR3 here is CATMDRNVLTF. The CDR3 DNA sequence: TGTGCCACAATGGACAGAAACGTCCTGACTTTC.

V usage is TRBV6-5 and J usage is TRBJ1-1, with D possibly matching TRBD1 (6 bases). This CDR3 region has 14 residues. Trimming took off 4 bases at V and 3 bases at J, with 12 bases between the two ends. Germline-derived CDR1 and CDR2 are MNHEY and SVGAGI. The CDR3 loop is CASSFAGEDTEAFF. In nucleotides, the CDR3 is TGTGCCAGCAGTTTCGCAGGGGAGGACACTGAAGCTTTCTTT.

V usage is TRBV5-6 and J usage is TRBJ1-5; D perhaps matches TRBD1 (6 bases). There are 17 residues in the CDR3. Germline V CDR1 and CDR2: SGHDT, YYEEEE. V was pared by 4 bases and J by 0 bases, with 17 bases between. Here the CDR3 DNA reads TGTGCCAGCAGCCTGGGGCTGACAGGCTTTAGCAATCAGCCCCAGCATTTT. This codes for CASSLGLTGFSNQPQHF.

The chain's CDR3 is CASSQVFAGANNEQFF. In DNA form, the CDR3 reads TGCGCCAGCAGCCAAGTGTTTGCGGGGGCGAACAATGAGCAGTTCTTC. This sequence joins TRBV4-1 and TRBJ2-1, with a tentative D call TRBD2 (7 bases). The V gene's germline CDR1 is MGHRA and CDR2 YSYEKL. V lost 1 base to trimming and J lost 5 bases, with 15 bases between them. The CDR3 has 16 residues.

The chain couples TRBV29-1 to TRBJ2-1; TRBD1 agrees at 8 bases. After removal of 5 bases from V and 0 bases from J, the junction contained 0 bases not matched to a gene. Germline V gene sequence: CDR1 SQVTM, CDR2 ANQGSEA. The CDR3 has 13 residues. The CDR3 reads CSVTGGSYNEQFF. The CDR3 DNA sequence: TGCAGCGTTACAGGGGGCTCCTACAATGAGCAGTTCTTC.

This clone has just one count. The V and J genes are TRBV7-9 and TRBJ1-2; D is unresolved. Per the germline V gene, CDR1 is SEHNR and CDR2 is FQNEAQ (reference sequence). The CDR3 totals 12 residues. Trimming stripped 7 bases from V and 8 bases from J, with 14 bases between. CDR3 sequence (DNA): TGTGCCAGCACCCTGCCGATGGAAGGCTACACCTTC. As protein: CASTLPMEGYTF.

This chain joins TRBV9 and TRBJ1-4; D may be TRBD1 (5 bases). This CDR3 has 17 residues. Germline CDR1 reads SGDLS; CDR2 reads YYNGEE. V was trimmed by 3 bases and J by 0 bases, leaving 15 bases between them. CDR3 sequence (DNA): TGTGCCAGCAGCGCCCGAGGGGTTGGCCCAACTAATGAAAAACTGTTTTTT. This translates into CASSARGVGPTNEKLFF. Full variable domain (remainder filled in from reference TRBV9 and TRBJ1-4): DSGVTQTPKHLITATGQRVTLRCSPRSGDLSVYWYQQSLDQGLQFLIQYYNGEERAKGNILERFSAQQFPDLHSELNLSSLELGDSALYFCASSARGVGPTNEKLFFGSGTQLSVL.

This clone appeared once. This chain connects TRBV29-1 to TRBJ2-7, with 8 bases fitting TRBD2. The CDR3 covers 15 residues. V lost 2 bases, J lost 7 bases, and 13 bases stayed unmatched. CDR1 SQVTM and CDR2 ANQGSEA come from the germline V gene. CDR3 sequence: CSVESHGLAGEEQYF. CDR3 nucleotides: TGCAGCGTTGAATCCCATGGACTAGCAGGTGAGGAGCAGTACTTC.

The V call is TRBV19, the J call TRBJ2-1; D is unresolved. The CDR3 runs 14 residues. V lost 4 bases and J 3 bases, leaving 10 bases between the germline ends. Looked up from germline, CDR1 is LNHDA and CDR2 is SQIVND (reference sequence). CDR3 region: CASSNWSSYNEQFF. Written as DNA, the CDR3 is TGTGCCAGTAGTAATTGGTCCAGCTACAATGAGCAGTTCTTC.

The chain carries TRBV7-9 and TRBJ2-7, with 11 bases that match TRBD1. Trimming cost V 5 bases and J 4 bases; bases outside gene matches: 7. This CDR3 has 15 residues. In germline, CDR1 is SEHNR, CDR2 FQNEAQ (reference sequence). This CDR3 reads CASSPGTGGFYEQYF. The CDR3 DNA sequence: TGTGCCAGCAGCCCCGGGACAGGGGGGTTTTACGAGCAGTACTTC.

The chain recombines TRBV13 with TRBJ1-4; perhaps TRBD1 as D (5 bases). From germline, CDR1 is PRHDT and CDR2 FYEKMQ (reference sequence). V was cut by 5 bases and J by 3 bases, with 10 bases left in between. The CDR3 sequence is 14 residues long. The CDR3 protein is CASSAGMANEKLFF. The CDR3 DNA follows: TGTGCCAGCAGCGCAGGGATGGCTAATGAAAAACTGTTTTTT.

V usage is TRBV6-1 and J usage is TRBJ2-6; 7 nucleotides agree with TRBD1. There are 14 residues in the CDR3. Unmatched junction bases numbered 3, after V lost 7 bases and J lost 3 bases. Germline V gene data show CDR1 as MNHNS and CDR2 as SASEGT. CDR3 nucleotide sequence: TGTGCCAGCACACAGGGGTATGGGGCCAACGTCCTGACTTTC. Translation: CASTQGYGANVLTF.

The chain couples TRBV5-1 to TRBJ2-1; 8 bases are shared with TRBD1. With V trimmed by 3 bases and J by 9 bases, 8 bases remained unmatched. This CDR3 comprises 14 residues. Germline V lookup: CDR1 SGHRS, CDR2 YFSETQ. The CDR3 spells CASSSGQGRGEQFF. CDR3 bases: TGCGCCAGCAGCTCTGGACAGGGTAGGGGTGAGCAGTTCTTC.

J is TRBJ2-3 and V is TRBV19; 8 positions agree with TRBD2. The ends lost 3 bases at V and 4 bases at J; junction bases unmatched: 6. CDR1 is LNHDA and CDR2 is SQIVND in the germline V gene (reference sequence). The CDR3 runs 15 residues. DNA of the CDR3: TGTGCCAGTAGTATCGGAGCGGGAGAGCCAGATACGCAGTATTTT. Translation: CASSIGAGEPDTQYF.

The chain is built from TRBV28 and TRBJ1-1; D uncertain. Trimming cost V 2 bases and J 4 bases, with 8 bases left between them. Germline assignment: CDR1 MDHEN and CDR2 SYDVKM. The CDR3 has 13 residues. As DNA, the CDR3 is TGTGCCAGCAGTTTAAGCGCGTCCACTGAAGCTTTCTTT. Translating gives CASSLSASTEAFF.

The chain has TRBV23-1 and TRBJ1-6, with D unclear. TRBV23-1 is recorded as an ORF, its role being uncertain. The CDR3 is 17 residues long. V was cut by 2 bases and J by 7 bases, with 18 bases left in between. CDR3 residues: CASSQSFPGTANSPLHF. CDR3 DNA: TGCGCCAGCAGTCAAAGTTTCCCGGGCACGGCAAATTCACCCCTCCACTTT.

The V gene is TRBV6-1, the J gene TRBJ2-5; the D gene is possibly TRBD2 (6 bases). The DNA end is a closer match to TRBJ2-7, so the J assignment may be wrong. The CDR3 has 14 residues. CDR1 is MNHNS, CDR2 SASEGT, per germline. This CDR3 reads CASSEGGLPYEQYF. In DNA form, the CDR3 reads TGTGCCAGCAGTGAGGGGGGACTCCCCTACGAGCAGTACTTC.

The chain uses TRBV6-5 and TRBJ2-2; D is ambiguous. Germline CDR1 is MNHEY and CDR2 is SVGAGI. Trimming cost V 8 bases and J 1 base, with 11 bases left between them. The CDR3 sequence is 14 residues long. CDR3 nucleotide sequence: TGTGCCAGCCTGGGGTGGGAGAACACCGGGGAGCTGTTTTTT. Translated: CASLGWENTGELFF.

The V and J genes are TRBV7-8 and TRBJ2-3; 10 bases map to TRBD2. The length of the CDR3 is 17 residues. Unmatched junction bases numbered 10, after V lost 5 bases and J lost 2 bases. Germline V gives CDR1 SGHVS, CDR2 FQNEAQ. CDR3 sequence reads: CASSLTKLAGLTDTQYF. The CDR3 DNA follows: TGTGCCAGCAGCCTTACGAAACTAGCGGGACTCACAGATACGCAGTATTTT.

The chain employs TRBV19 and TRBJ2-6; D is ambiguous. Germline V gives CDR1 LNHDA, CDR2 SQIVND (reference sequence). The CDR3 covers 18 residues. Trimming cost V 5 bases and J 0 bases, with 17 bases left between them. The CDR3 DNA is TGTGCCAGTAGTCCCCGGGTCGAAACCTTCTCTGGGGCCAACGTCCTGACTTTC. Translated: CASSPRVETFSGANVLTF.